This T cell receptor beta chain was retrieved from a study of CD8 T cells in Susac syndrome. Overall study: Within the sequenced group of Susac syndrome patients, six showed active disease and about eight were in remission.

Study findings and constraints: Detection of Susac-specific public clones gave some 15 in total CD8+ repertoires and roughly 5 in CD8+ TEMRA repertoires.

The ends were cut back, 5 bases at V and 6 bases at J, with 14 bases in the middle. The CDR3 consists of 13 residues. CDR1 is MNHEY, CDR2 SMNVEV, per germline (reference sequence). With respect to this clonotype: Its matching antigen is unknown.

RNA amounts of roughly 0.45 to 1 ug underwent reverse transcription with random hexamers. With immunoSEQ multiplex PCR, TCR beta CDR3 was amplified across 54 Vbeta and 13 Jbeta. TCRdb processed the immunoSEQ multiplex PCR reads anew with MiXCR; each CDR3 protein has one entry. The table shows around 170,000 distinct CDR3 sequences, with roughly 94% occurring only once. The chain combines TRBV27 with TRBJ2-7, with a tentative D call TRBD2 (6 bases). This receptor was identified in a human donor with Susac syndrome. Input material: CD8+ T cells from PBMCs. The CDR3 loop is CASSPPQGGEQYF. CDR3 coding DNA: TGTGCCAGCAGTCCGCCCCAGGGAGGCGAGCAGTACTTC.